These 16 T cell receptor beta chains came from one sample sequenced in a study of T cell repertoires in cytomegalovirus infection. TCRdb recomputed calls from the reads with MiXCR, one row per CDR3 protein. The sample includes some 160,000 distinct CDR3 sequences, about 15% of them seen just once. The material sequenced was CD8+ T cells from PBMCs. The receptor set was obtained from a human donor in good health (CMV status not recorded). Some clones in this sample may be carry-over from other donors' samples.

The CDR3 DNA reads as TGTGCCAGCAGCCACGGGACAGCATTTCGAGAGACCCAGTACTTC. Its translation is CASSHGTAFRETQYF. The chain recombines TRBV11-2 with TRBJ2-5; TRBD1 agrees at 7 bases. Looked up from germline, CDR1 is SGHAT and CDR2 is FQNNGV. After removal of 5 bases from V and 4 bases from J, the junction contained 10 bases not matched to a gene. This CDR3 comprises 15 residues.

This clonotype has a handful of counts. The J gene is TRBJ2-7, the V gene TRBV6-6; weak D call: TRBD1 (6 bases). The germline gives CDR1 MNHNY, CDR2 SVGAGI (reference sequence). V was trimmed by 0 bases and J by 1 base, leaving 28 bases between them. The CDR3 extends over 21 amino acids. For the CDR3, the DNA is TGTGCCAGCAGTTACTCGGAGTTTGAACAGGGACCCAGACTCCATTCCTACGAGCAGTACTTC. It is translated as CASSYSEFEQGPRLHSYEQYF.

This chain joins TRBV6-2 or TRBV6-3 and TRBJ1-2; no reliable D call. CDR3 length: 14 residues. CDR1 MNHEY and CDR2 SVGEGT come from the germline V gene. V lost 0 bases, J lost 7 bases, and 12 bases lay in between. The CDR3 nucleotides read TGTGCCAGCAGTTACTCAGCCGGGATCGGTGGCTACACCTTC. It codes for CASSYSAGIGGYTF.

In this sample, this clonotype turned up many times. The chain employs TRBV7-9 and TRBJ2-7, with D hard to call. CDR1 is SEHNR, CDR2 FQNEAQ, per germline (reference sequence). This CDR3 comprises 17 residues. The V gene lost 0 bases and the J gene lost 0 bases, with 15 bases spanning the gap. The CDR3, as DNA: TGTGCCAGCAGCTTAGCAGTGACAACCCTTTTCTCCTACGAGCAGTACTTC. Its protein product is CASSLAVTTLFSYEQYF.

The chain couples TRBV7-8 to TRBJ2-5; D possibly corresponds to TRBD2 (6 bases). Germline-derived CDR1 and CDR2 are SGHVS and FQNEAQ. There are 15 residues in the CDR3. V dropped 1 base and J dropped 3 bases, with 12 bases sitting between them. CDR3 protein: CASSLELGRKETQYF. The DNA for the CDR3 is TGTGCCAGCAGCTTAGAATTGGGGAGGAAAGAGACCCAGTACTTC.

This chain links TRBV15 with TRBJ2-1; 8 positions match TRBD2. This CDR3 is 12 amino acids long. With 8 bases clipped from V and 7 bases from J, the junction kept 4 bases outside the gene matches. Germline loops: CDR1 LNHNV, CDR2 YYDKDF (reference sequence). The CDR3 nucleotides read TGTGCCACCCAGGGACTAGTAAATGAGCAGTTCTTC. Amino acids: CATQGLVNEQFF.

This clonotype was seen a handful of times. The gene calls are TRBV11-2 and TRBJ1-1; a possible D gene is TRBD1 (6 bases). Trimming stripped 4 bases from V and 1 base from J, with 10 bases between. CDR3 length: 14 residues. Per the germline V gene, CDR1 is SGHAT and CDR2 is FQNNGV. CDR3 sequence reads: CASSSQGKNTEAFF. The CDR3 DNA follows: TGTGCCAGCAGCTCTCAGGGGAAGAACACTGAAGCTTTCTTT.

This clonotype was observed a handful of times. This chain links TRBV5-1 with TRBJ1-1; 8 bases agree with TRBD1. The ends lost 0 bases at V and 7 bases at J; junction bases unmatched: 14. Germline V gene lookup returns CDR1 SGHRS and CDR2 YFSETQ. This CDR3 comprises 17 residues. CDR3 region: CASSLGQWTGKRDEAFF. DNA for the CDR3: TGCGCCAGCAGCTTGGGACAATGGACAGGGAAGAGGGATGAAGCTTTCTTT.

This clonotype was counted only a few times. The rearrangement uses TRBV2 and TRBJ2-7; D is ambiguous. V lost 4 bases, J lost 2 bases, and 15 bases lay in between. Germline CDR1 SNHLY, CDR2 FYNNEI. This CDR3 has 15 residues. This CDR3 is CASSAGSGTTYEQYF. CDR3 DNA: TGTGCCAGCAGTGCCGGTTCTGGTACGACCTACGAGCAGTACTTC.

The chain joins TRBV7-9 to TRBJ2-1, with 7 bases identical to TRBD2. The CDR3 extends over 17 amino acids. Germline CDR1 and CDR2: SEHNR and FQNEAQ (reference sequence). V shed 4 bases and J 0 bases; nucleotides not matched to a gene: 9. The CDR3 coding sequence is TGTGCCAGCAGCTCCCCCTCGGGCGGGAGCTCCTACAATGAGCAGTTCTTC. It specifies CASSSPSGGSSYNEQFF.

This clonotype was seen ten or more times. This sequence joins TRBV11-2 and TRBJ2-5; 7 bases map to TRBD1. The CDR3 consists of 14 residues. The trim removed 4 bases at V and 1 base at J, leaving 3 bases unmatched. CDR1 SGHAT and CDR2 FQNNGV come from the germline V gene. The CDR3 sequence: CASSSGQSQETQYF. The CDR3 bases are TGTGCCAGCAGCTCGGGACAGTCCCAAGAGACCCAGTACTTC.

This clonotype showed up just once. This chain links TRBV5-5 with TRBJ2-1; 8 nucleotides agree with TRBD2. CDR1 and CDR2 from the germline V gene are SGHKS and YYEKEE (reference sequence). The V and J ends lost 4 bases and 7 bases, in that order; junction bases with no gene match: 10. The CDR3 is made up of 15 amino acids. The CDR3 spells CASSLGRAYSNEQFF. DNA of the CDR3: TGTGCCAGCAGCCTCGGGAGGGCCTATAGTAATGAGCAGTTCTTC.

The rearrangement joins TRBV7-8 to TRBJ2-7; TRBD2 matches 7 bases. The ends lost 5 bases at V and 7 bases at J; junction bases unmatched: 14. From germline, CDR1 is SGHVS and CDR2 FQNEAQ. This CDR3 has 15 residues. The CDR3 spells CASSPLARGPREQYF. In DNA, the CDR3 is TGTGCCAGCAGCCCACTAGCGCGAGGGCCGCGTGAGCAGTACTTC. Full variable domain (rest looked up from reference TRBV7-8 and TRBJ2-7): GAGVSQSPRYKVAKRGQDVALRCDPISGHVSLFWYQQALGQGPEFLTYFQNEAQLDKSGLPSDRFFAERPEGSVSTLKIQRTQQEDSAVYLCASSPLARGPREQYFGPGTRLTVT.

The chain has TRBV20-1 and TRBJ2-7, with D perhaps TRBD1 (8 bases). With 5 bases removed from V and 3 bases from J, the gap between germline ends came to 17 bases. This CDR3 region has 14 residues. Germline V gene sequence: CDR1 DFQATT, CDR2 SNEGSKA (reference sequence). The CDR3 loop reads CSALDREGLYEQYF. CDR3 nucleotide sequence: TGCAGTGCTTTGGACAGGGAGGGACTCTACGAGCAGTACTTC.

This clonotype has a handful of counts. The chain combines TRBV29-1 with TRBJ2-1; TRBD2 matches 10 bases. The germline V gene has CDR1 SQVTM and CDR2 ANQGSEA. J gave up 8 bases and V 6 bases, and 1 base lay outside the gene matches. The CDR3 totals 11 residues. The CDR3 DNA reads TGCAGCGTAGCGGGAGGGTATGAGCAGTTCTTC. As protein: CSVAGGYEQFF.

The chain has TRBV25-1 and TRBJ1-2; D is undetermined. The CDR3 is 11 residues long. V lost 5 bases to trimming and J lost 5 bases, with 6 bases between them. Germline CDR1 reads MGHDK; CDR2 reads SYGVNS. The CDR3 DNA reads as TGTGCCAGCAGTTTTCGTTATGGCTACACCTTC. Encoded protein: CASSFRYGYTF.